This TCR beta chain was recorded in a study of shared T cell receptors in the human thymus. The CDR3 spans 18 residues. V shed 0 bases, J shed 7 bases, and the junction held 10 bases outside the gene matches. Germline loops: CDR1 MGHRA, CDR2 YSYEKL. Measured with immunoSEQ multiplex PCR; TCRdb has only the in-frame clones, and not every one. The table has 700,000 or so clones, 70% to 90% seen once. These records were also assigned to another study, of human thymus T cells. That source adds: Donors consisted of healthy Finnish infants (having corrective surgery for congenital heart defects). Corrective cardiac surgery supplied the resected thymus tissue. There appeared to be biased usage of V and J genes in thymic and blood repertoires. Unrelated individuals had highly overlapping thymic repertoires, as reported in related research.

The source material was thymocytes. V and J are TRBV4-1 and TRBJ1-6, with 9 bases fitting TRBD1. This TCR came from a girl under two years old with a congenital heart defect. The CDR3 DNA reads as TGCGCCAGCAGCCAAGATATGAACAGGGGGCCTGGAAATTCACCCCTCCACTTT. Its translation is CASSQDMNRGPGNSPLHF.